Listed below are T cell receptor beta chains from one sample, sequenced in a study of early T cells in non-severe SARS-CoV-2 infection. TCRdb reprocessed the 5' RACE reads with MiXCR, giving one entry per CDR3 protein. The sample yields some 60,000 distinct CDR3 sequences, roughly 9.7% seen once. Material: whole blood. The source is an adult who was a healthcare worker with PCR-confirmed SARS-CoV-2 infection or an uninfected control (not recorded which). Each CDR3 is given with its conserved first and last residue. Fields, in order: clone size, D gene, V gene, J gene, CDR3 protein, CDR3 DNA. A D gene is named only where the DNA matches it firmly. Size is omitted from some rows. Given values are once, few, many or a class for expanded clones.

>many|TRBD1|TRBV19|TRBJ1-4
CASRQGSTNEKLFF
TGTGCCAGCCGACAGGGATCTACAAATGAAAAACTGTTTTTT
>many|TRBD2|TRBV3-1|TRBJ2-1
CASSHNGLAGVEQFF
TGTGCCAGCAGCCATAACGGACTAGCGGGTGTTGAGCAGTTCTTC
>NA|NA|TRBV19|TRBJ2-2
CASTYRDGSGELFF
TGTGCCAGTACCTACAGGGATGGGAGCGGGGAGCTGTTTTTT
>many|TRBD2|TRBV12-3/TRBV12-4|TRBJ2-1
CASSFLAGGTSLSYNEQFF
TGTGCCAGCAGCTTTCTAGCGGGAGGGACTTCTCTCTCCTACAATGAGCAGTTCTTC
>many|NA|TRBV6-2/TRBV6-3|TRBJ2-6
CASDTGANVLTF
TGTGCCAGCGACACTGGGGCCAACGTCCTGACTTTC
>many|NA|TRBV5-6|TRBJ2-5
CASSPRWETQYF
TGTGCCAGCAGTCCAAGGTGGGAGACCCAGTACTTC
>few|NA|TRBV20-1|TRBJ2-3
CSAPPGGTDTQYF
TGCAGTGCTCCGCCCGGGGGCACAGATACGCAGTATTTT
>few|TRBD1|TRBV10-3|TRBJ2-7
CAISGQGYYEQYF
TGTGCCATCAGCGGACAGGGGTACTACGAGCAGTACTTC
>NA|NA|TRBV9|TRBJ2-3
CASSVGETRATQYF
TGTGCCAGCAGCGTAGGGGAGACTAGAGCTACGCAGTATTTT
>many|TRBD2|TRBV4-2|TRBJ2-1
CASSQDRTGGSHNEQFF
TGTGCCAGCAGCCAAGACCGGACGGGAGGGTCCCACAATGAGCAGTTCTTC
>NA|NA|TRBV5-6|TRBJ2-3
CASSWDLNTQYF
TGTGCCAGCAGCTGGGACTTAAATACGCAGTATTTT
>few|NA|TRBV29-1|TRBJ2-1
CSVERSFGNEQFF
TGCAGCGTTGAACGAAGCTTCGGCAATGAGCAGTTCTTC
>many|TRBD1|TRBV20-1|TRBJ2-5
CSVAQGAREETQYF
TGCAGTGTGGCACAGGGGGCGAGGGAAGAGACCCAGTACTTC
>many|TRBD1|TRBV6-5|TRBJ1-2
CASSYWGQGPTNYGYTF
TGTGCCAGCAGTTACTGGGGACAGGGTCCGACTAACTATGGCTACACCTTC
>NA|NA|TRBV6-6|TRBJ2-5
CASTSRVSQETQYF
TGTGCCAGCACCAGTAGAGTCTCACAAGAGACCCAGTACTTC
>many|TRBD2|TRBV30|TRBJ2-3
CAWSASGTTDTQYF
TGTGCCTGGAGCGCTAGCGGGACCACAGATACGCAGTATTTT
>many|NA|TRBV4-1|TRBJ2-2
CASSQGSWDTGELFF
TGCGCCAGCAGCCAAGGAAGTTGGGACACCGGGGAGCTGTTTTTT
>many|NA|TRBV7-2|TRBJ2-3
CASSWGGIAQYF
TGTGCCAGCAGCTGGGGGGGCATTGCGCAGTATTTT
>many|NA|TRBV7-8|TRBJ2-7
CASSLGASYEQYF
TGTGCCAGCAGCTTAGGGGCGAGTTACGAGCAGTACTTC
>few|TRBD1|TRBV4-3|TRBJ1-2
CASSQGTGINYGYTF
TGCGCCAGCAGCCAGGGGACAGGGATTAACTATGGCTACACCTTC
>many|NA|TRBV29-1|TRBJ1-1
CSAPDRFEDMNTEAFF
TGCAGCGCCCCAGACAGGTTTGAGGACATGAACACTGAAGCTTTCTTT
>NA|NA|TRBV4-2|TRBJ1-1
CASSRQNSGTAGTEAFF
TGTGCCAGCAGCCGACAAAATTCCGGGACGGCAGGTACTGAAGCTTTCTTT
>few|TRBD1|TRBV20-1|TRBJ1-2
CSARGTGGTRGYTF
TGCAGTGCTAGGGGGACAGGGGGCACGCGTGGCTACACCTTC
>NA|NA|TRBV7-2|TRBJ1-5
CASSLSVVQPQHF
TGTGCCAGCAGCTTATCGGTGGTTCAGCCCCAGCATTTT
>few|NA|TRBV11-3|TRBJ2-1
CASSLGTSHNEQFF
TGTGCCAGCAGCTTAGGGACAAGCCACAATGAGCAGTTCTTC
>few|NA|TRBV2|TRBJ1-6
CASSDVATRSPLHF
TGTGCCAGCAGTGACGTTGCCACGCGTTCACCCCTCCACTTT
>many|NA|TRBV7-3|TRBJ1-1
CASSLLGLGNTEAFF
TGTGCCAGCAGCTTATTAGGATTGGGGAACACTGAAGCTTTCTTT
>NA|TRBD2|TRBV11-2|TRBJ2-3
CASSLGSGRAPGTDTQYF
TGTGCCAGCAGCTTAGGGAGCGGGAGGGCGCCGGGCACAGATACGCAGTATTTT
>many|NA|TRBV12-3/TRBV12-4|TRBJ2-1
CASSWVEAGDNEQFF
TGTGCCAGCAGCTGGGTCGAAGCGGGTGACAATGAGCAGTTCTTC
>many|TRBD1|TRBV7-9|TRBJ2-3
CASSLWGQESTDTQYF
TGTGCCAGCAGCCTCTGGGGACAGGAAAGCACAGATACGCAGTATTTT
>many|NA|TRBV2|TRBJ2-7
CTSIIFDEQYF
TGTACCAGCATAATTTTTGACGAGCAGTACTTC
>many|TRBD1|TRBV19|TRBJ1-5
CASSMARQGHQPQHF
TGTGCCAGTAGTATGGCCCGACAGGGACATCAGCCCCAGCATTTT
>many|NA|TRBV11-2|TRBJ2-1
CASSYLGGGRSYNEQFF
TGTGCCAGCAGCTATCTGGGTGGCGGGCGCTCCTACAATGAGCAGTTCTTC
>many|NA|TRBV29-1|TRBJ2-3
CSVILGGTADTQYF
TGCAGCGTAATACTTGGGGGGACCGCAGATACGCAGTATTTT
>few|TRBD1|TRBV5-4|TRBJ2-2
CASSWDRGTNTGELFF
TGTGCCAGCAGCTGGGACAGGGGTACGAACACCGGGGAGCTGTTTTTT
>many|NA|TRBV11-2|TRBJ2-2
CASSPHGVGELFF
TGTGCCAGCAGCCCCCATGGGGTGGGGGAGCTGTTTTTT
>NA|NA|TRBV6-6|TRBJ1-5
CASSPREVPQHF
TGTGCCAGCAGCCCTCGCGAGGTACCCCAGCATTTT
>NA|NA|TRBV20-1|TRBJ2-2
CSVGGRNTGELFF
TGCAGTGTTGGCGGTAGGAACACCGGGGAGCTGTTTTTT
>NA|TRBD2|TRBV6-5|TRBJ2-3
CASSSLANLRDTQYF
TGTGCCAGCAGTTCACTAGCGAATCTCAGAGATACGCAGTATTTT
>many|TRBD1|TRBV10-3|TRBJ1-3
CAISGWGDRPSGNTIYF
TGTGCCATCAGTGGATGGGGGGACAGGCCCTCTGGAAACACCATATATTTT
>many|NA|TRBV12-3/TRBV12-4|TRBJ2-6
CASSPSTEASSGANVLTF
TGTGCCAGCAGTCCCTCGACAGAGGCAAGCTCTGGGGCCAACGTCCTGACTTTC
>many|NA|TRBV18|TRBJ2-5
CASSPLREIETQYF
TGTGCCAGCTCACCACTCCGGGAGATAGAGACCCAGTACTTC
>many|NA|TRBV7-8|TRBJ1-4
CASSLEGTGTENNEKLFF
TGTGCCAGCAGCTTAGAGGGGACCGGGACGGAAAATAATGAAAAACTGTTTTTT
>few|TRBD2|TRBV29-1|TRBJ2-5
CSVEWTSAHLYF
TGCAGCGTTGAATGGACTAGCGCCCACCTGTACTTC
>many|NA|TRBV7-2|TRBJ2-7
CASSSEGSSYEQYF
TGTGCCAGCAGCTCGGAGGGTAGCTCCTACGAGCAGTACTTC
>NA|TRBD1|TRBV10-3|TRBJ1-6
CAISRDRESSYNSPLHF
TGTGCCATCAGCCGGGACAGGGAAAGCTCCTATAATTCACCCCTCCACTTT
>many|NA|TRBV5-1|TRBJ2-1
CASSLGSSYNEQFF
TGCGCCAGCAGCTTGGGGTCCTCCTACAATGAGCAGTTCTTC
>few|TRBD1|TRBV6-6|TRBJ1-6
CASSSHRTGQNSPLHF
TGTGCCAGCAGTTCCCACAGGACAGGGCAGAATTCACCCCTCCACTTT
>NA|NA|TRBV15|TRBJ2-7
CATSRDLGNYEQYF
TGTGCCACCAGCAGAGACCTTGGCAACTACGAGCAGTACTTC
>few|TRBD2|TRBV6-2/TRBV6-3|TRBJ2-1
CVSRQGTSGRVNEQFF
TGTGTCAGCAGGCAGGGGACTAGCGGGAGAGTGAATGAGCAGTTCTTC
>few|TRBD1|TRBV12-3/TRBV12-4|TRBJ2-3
CASSEDRLVTDTQYF
TGTGCCAGCTCCGAGGACAGGCTCGTCACAGATACGCAGTATTTT
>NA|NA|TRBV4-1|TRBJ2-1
CASSKEGRNRAGEQFF
TGCGCCAGCAGCAAAGAGGGTCGTAACAGGGCAGGGGAGCAGTTCTTC
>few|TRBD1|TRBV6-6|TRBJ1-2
CASRYGTGVYGYTF
TGTGCCAGCAGATACGGGACAGGGGTCTATGGCTACACCTTC
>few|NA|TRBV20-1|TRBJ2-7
CSARDRSKIRSYEQYF
TGCAGTGCTAGAGATCGGAGTAAAATCCGCTCCTACGAGCAGTACTTC